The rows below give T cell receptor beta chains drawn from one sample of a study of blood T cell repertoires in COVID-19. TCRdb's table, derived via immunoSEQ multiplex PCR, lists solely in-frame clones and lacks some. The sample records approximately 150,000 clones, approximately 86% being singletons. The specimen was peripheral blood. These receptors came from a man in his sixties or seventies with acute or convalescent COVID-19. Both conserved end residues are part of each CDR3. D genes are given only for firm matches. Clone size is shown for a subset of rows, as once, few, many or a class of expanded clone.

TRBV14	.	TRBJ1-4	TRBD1	CASSTTGVGEKLFF	TGTGCCAGCAGCACAACAGGGGTGGGGGAAAAACTGTTTTTT
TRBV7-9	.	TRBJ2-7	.	CASRVGDYEQYF	TGTGCCAGCAGGGTCGGGGACTACGAGCAGTACTTC
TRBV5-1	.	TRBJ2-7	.	CASSLVPDSSYEQYF	TGCGCCAGCAGCTTGGTTCCGGACAGCTCCTACGAGCAGTACTTC
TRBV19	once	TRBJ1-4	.	CASSIGSSSNEKLFF	TGTGCCAGTAGTATAGGCAGTTCTTCTAATGAAAAACTGTTTTTT
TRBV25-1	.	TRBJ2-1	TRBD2	CASSAGGTSGTYNEQFF	TGTGCCAGCAGTGCCGGCGGGACTAGCGGGACCTACAATGAGCAGTTCTTC
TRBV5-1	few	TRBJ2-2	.	CASGRDTSNTGELFF	TGCGCCAGCGGCCGGGACACCTCGAACACCGGGGAGCTGTTTTTT
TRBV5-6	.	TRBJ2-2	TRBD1	CASSLDRGRYTGELFF	TGTGCCAGCAGCTTGGACAGGGGTCGATACACCGGGGAGCTGTTTTTT
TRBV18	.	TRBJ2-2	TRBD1	CASSPYSGGNTGELFF	TGTGCCAGCTCGCCTTATTCAGGGGGCAACACCGGGGAGCTGTTTTTT
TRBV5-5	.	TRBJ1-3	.	CASSLGPQVPAGNTIYF	TGTGCCAGCAGCTTGGGTCCTCAGGTCCCCGCTGGAAACACCATATATTTT
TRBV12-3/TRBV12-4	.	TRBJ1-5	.	CASSFGDQPQHF	TGTGCCAGCAGTTTCGGGGATCAGCCCCAGCATTTT
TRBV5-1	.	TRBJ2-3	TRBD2	CASSLVRASGAPDTQYF	TGCGCCAGCAGCTTGGTTCGGGCTAGCGGGGCCCCAGATACGCAGTATTTT
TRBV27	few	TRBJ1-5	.	CASSLSFQQPQHF	TGTGCCAGCAGTTTAAGCTTTCAACAGCCCCAGCATTTT
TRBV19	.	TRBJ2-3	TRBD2	CASSARLAANTDTQYF	TGTGCCAGTAGTGCCCGACTAGCCGCCAACACAGATACGCAGTATTTT
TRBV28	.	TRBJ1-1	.	CASSLWEGNTEAFF	TGTGCCAGCAGTTTATGGGAGGGGAACACTGAAGCTTTCTTT
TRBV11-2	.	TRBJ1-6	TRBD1	CASSLWTGEGSPLHF	TGTGCCAGCAGCTTATGGACAGGGGAGGGTTCACCCCTCCACTTT
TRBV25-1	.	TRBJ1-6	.	CASSEAGRGAAPLHF	TGTGCCAGCAGTGAAGCGGGGCGGGGGGCAGCACCCCTCCACTTT
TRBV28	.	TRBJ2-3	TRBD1	CASSNRGSTDTQYF	TGTGCCAGCAGTAACAGGGGCAGCACAGATACGCAGTATTTT
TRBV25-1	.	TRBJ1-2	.	CASSDSGGAGGYTF	TGTGCCAGCAGTGATTCTGGGGGCGCGGGTGGCTACACCTTC
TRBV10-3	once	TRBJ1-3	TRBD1	CAIGQGVTGGNTIYF	TGTGCCATAGGACAGGGAGTTACGGGGGGAAACACCATATATTTT
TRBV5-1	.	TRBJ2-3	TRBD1	CASSTDGTVGDTQYF	TGCGCCAGCAGCACGGATGGGACAGTGGGAGATACGCAGTATTTT
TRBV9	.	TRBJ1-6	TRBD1	CASSVTGGNNSPLHF	TGTGCCAGCAGCGTCACAGGGGGAAATAATTCACCCCTCCACTTT
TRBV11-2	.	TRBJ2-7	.	CASSRDSYEQYF	TGTGCCAGCAGTAGAGACAGTTACGAGCAGTACTTC
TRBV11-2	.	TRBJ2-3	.	CASSLKGADTQYF	TGTGCCAGCAGCTTAAAGGGGGCAGATACGCAGTATTTT
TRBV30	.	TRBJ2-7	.	CAWAGGPSYEQYF	TGTGCCTGGGCCGGGGGACCCTCCTACGAGCAGTACTTC
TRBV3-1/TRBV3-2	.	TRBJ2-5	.	CASSPGLVQYF	TGTGCCAGCAGCCCCGGACTCGTCCAGTACTTC
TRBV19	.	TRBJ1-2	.	CASTLLADNPEINYGYTF	TGTGCCAGTACATTACTCGCCGATAACCCTGAAATTAACTATGGCTACACCTTC
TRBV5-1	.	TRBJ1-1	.	CASSLSPGGTEAFF	TGCGCCAGCAGCTTGAGTCCAGGTGGGACTGAAGCTTTCTTT